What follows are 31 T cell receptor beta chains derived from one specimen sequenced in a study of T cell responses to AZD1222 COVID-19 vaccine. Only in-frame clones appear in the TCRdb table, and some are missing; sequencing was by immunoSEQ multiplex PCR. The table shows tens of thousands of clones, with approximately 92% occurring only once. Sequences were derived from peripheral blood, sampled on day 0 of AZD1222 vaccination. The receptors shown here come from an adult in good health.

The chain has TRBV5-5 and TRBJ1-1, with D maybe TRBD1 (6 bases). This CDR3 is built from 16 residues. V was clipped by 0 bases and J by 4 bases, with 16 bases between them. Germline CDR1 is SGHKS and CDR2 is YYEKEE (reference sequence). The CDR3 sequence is CASSLDVWGGGTEAFF. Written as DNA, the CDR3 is TGTGCCAGCAGCTTGGACGTGTGGGGGGGCGGCACTGAAGCTTTCTTT.

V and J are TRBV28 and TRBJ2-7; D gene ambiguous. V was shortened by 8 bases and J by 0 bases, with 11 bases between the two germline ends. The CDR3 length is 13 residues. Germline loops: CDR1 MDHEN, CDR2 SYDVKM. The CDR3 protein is CASGRLLSYEQYF. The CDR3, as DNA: TGTGCCAGCGGTCGCCTCCTCTCCTACGAGCAGTACTTC.

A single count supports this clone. The CDR3 reads CASSQSGNLNEKLFF. CDR3 nucleotides: TGCGCCAGCAGCCAATCAGGGAACCTAAATGAAAAACTGTTTTTT. The V gene is TRBV4-3, the J gene TRBJ1-4, with D tentatively TRBD1 (5 bases). CDR3 size: 15 residues. The ends were cut back, 2 bases at V and 5 bases at J, with 12 bases in the middle. Per the germline V gene, CDR1 is LGHNA and CDR2 is YSLEER.

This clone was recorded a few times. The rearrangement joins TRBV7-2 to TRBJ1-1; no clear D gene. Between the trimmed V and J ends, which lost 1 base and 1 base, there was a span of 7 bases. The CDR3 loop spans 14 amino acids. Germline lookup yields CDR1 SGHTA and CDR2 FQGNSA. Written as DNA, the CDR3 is TGTGCCAGCAGCTTAGGACACACGAACACTGAAGCTTTCTTT. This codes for CASSLGHTNTEAFF.

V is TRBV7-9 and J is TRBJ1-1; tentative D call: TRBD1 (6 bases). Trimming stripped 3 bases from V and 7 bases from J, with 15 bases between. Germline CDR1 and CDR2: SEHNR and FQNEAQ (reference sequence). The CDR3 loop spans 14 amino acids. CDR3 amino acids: CASSFYRGQDEAFF. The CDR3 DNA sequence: TGTGCCAGCAGCTTCTACCGGGGGCAGGATGAAGCTTTCTTT.

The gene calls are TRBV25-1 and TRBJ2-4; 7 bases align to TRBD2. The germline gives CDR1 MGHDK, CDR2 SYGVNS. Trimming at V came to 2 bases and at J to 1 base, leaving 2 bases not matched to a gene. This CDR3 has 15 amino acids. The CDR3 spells CASSETSAAKNIQYF. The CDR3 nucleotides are TGTGCCAGCAGTGAAACTAGCGCGGCCAAAAACATTCAGTACTTC.

CDR3 amino acids: CATSRDYLQGSGNEQFF. In nucleotides, the CDR3 is TGTGCCACCAGCAGAGATTATTTACAGGGATCGGGGAATGAGCAGTTCTTC. This chain uses TRBV15 with TRBJ2-1, with TRBD1 as a possible D gene (6 bases). The CDR3 covers 17 residues. Germline assignment: CDR1 LNHNV and CDR2 YYDKDF (reference sequence). Trimming shortened V by 0 bases and J by 7 bases, and 19 bases separated the two germline ends.

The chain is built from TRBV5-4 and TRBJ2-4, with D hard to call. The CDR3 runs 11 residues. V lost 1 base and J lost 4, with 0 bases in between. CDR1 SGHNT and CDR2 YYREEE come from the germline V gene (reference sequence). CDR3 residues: CASSLKNIQYF. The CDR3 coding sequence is TGTGCCAGCAGCTTGAAAAACATTCAGTACTTC. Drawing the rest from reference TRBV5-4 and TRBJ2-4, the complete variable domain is ETGVTQSPTHLIKTRGQQVTLRCSSQSGHNTVSWYQQALGQGPQFIFQYYREEENGRGNFPPRFSGLQFPNYSSELNVNALELDDSALYLCASSLKNIQYFGAGTRLSVL.

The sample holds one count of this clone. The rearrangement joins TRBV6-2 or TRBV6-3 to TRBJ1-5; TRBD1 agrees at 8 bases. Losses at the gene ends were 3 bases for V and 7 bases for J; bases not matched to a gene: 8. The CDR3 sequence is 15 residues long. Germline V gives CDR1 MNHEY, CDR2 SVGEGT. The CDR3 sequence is CASSYHGQGGQPQHF. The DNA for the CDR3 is TGTGCCAGCAGTTATCACGGACAGGGAGGACAGCCCCAGCATTTT.

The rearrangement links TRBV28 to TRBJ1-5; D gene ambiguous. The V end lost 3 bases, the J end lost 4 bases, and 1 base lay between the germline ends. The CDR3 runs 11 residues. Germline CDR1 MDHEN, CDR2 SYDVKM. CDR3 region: CASSLNQPQHF. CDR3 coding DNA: TGTGCCAGCAGTTTGAATCAGCCCCAGCATTTT.

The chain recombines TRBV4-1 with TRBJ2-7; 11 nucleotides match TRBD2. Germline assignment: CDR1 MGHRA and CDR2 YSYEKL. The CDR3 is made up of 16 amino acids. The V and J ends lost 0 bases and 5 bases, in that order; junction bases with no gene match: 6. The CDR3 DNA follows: TGCGCCAGCAGCCAAGATCTAACTAGCGGGAGAAACGAGCAGTACTTC. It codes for CASSQDLTSGRNEQYF.

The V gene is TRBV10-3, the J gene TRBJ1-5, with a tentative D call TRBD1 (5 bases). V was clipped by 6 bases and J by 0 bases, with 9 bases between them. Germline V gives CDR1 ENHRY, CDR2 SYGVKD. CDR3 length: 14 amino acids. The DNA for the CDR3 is TGTGCCATCAGCCGGGACGTTAGCAATCAGCCCCAGCATTTT. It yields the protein CAISRDVSNQPQHF.

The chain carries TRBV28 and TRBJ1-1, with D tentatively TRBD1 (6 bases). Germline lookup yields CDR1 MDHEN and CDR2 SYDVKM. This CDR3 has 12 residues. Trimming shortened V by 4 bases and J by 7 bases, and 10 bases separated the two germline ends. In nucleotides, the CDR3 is TGTGCCAGCAGTTCTGGGGGCAGTGAAGCTTTCTTT. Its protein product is CASSSGGSEAFF. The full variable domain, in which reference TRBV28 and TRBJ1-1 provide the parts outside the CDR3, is DVKVTQSSRYLVKRTGEKVFLECVQDMDHENMFWYRQDPGLGLRLIYFSYDVKMKEKGDIPEGYSVSREKKERFSLILESASTNQTSMYLCASSSGGSEAFFGQGTRLTVV.

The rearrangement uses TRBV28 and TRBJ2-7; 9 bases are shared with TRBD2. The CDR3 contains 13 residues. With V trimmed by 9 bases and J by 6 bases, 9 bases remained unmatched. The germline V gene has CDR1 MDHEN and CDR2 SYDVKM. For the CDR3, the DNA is TGTGCCAGTCGCAGCGGGGGGTCCCTCGAGCAGTACTTC. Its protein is CASRSGGSLEQYF.

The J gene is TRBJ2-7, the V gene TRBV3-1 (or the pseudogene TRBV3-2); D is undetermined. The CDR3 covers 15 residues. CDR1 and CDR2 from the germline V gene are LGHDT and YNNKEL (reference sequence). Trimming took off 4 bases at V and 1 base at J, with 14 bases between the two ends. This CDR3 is CASSPQPGLSYEQYF. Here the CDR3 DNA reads TGTGCCAGCAGCCCCCAACCGGGCCTATCCTACGAGCAGTACTTC.

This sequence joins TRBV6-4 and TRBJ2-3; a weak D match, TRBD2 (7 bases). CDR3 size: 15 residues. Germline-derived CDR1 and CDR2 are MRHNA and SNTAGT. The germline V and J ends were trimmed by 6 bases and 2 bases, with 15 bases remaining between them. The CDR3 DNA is TGTGCCAGCAGCGAAGGGGGGAGGGCCACAGATACGCAGTATTTT. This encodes CASSEGGRATDTQYF.

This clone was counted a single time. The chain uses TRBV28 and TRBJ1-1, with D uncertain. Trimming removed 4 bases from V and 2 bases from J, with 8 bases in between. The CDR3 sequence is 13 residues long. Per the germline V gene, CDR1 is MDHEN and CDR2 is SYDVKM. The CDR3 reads CASSWTRNTEAFF. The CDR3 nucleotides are TGTGCCAGCAGTTGGACCAGAAACACTGAAGCTTTCTTT.

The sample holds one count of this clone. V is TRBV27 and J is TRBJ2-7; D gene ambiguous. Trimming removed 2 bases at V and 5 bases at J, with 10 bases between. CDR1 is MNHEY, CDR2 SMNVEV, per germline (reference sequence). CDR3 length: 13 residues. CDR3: CASSLLGSDEQYF. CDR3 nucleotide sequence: TGTGCCAGCAGTTTACTGGGATCTGACGAGCAGTACTTC.

The CDR3: CSAYTAYGYTF. The CDR3 coding sequence is TGCAGTGCTTATACAGCCTATGGCTACACCTTC. The chain links TRBV20-1 to TRBJ1-2; D not certain. V lost 5 bases, J lost 4 bases, and 8 bases lay in between. CDR3 size: 11 residues. The V gene's germline CDR1 is DFQATT and CDR2 SNEGSKA (reference sequence).

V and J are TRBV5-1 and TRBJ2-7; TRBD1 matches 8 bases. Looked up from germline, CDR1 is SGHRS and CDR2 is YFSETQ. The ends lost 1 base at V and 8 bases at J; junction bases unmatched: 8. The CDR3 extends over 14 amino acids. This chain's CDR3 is CASSLMGQEGKQYF. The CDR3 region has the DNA TGCGCCAGCAGCTTGATGGGACAGGAGGGGAAGCAGTACTTC.

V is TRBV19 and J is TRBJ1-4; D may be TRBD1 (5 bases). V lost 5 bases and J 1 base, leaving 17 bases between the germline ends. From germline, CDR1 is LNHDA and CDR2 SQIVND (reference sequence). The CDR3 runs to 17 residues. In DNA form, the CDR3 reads TGTGCCAGTAGTTGGCAGGGACTACTTTTAACTAATGAAAAACTGTTTTTT. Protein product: CASSWQGLLLTNEKLFF. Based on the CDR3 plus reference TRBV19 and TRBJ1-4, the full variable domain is DGGITQSPKYLFRKEGQNVTLSCEQNLNHDAMYWYRQDPGQGLRLIYYSQIVNDFQKGDIAEGYSVSREKKESFPLTVTSAQKNPTAFYLCASSWQGLLLTNEKLFFGSGTQLSVL.

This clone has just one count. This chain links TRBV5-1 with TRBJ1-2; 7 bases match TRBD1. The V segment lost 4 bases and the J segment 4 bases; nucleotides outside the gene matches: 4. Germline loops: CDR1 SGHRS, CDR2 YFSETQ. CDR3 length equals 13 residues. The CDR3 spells CASSEDRLYGYTF. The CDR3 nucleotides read TGCGCCAGCAGCGAGGACAGGCTCTATGGCTACACCTTC.

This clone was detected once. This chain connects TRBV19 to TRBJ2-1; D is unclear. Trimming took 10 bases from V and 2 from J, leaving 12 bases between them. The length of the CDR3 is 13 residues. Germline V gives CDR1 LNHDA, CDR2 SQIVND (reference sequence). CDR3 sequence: CATQALTYNEQFF. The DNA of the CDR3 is TGTGCCACTCAAGCGCTCACCTACAATGAGCAGTTCTTC. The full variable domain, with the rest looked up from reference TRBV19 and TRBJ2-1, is DGGITQSPKYLFRKEGQNVTLSCEQNLNHDAMYWYRQDPGQGLRLIYYSQIVNDFQKGDIAEGYSVSREKKESFPLTVTSAQKNPTAFYLCATQALTYNEQFFGPGTRLTVL.

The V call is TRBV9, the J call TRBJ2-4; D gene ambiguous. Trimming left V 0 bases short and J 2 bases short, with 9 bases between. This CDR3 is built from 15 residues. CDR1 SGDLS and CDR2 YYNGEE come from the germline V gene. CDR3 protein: CASSVGPSPKNIQYF. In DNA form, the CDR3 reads TGTGCCAGCAGCGTAGGACCCAGCCCCAAAAACATTCAGTACTTC.

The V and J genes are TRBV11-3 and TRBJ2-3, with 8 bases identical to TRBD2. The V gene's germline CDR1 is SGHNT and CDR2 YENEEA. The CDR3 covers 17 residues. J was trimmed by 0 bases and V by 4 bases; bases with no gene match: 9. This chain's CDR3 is CASSSRGSGISTDTQYF. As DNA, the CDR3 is TGTGCCAGCAGCTCCCGGGGTAGCGGGATCAGCACAGATACGCAGTATTTT.

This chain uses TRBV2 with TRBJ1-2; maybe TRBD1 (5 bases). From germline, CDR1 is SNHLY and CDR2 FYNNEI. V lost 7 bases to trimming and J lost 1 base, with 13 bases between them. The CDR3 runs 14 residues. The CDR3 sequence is CASTFGGSNYGYTF. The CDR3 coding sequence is TGTGCCAGCACTTTTGGGGGGAGTAACTATGGCTACACCTTC.

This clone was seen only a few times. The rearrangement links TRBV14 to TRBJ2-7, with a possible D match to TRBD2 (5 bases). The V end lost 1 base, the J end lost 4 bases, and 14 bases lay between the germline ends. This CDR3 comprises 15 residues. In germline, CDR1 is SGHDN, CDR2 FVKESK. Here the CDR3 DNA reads TGTGCCAGCAGCCAAGTGCGCCTAGCAGAATACGAGCAGTACTTC. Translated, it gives CASSQVRLAEYEQYF.

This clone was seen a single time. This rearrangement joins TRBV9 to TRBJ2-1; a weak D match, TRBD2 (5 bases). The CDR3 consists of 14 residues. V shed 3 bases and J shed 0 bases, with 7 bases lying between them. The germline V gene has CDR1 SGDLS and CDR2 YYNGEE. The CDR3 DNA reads TGTGCCAGCAGCGGGACTTTCTCCTACAATGAGCAGTTCTTC. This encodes CASSGTFSYNEQFF.

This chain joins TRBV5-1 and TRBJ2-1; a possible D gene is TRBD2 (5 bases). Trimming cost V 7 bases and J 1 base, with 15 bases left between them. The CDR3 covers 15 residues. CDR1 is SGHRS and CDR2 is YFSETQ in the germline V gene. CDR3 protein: CASLGHGKSYNEQFF. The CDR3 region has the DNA TGCGCCAGCCTAGGGCACGGGAAGTCCTACAATGAGCAGTTCTTC.

The chain's CDR3 is CASSEVGGRYSPLHF. CDR3 bases: TGTGCCAGCAGTGAAGTAGGGGGGCGTTATTCACCCCTCCACTTT. The chain links TRBV6-1 to TRBJ1-6; the D gene is possibly TRBD1 (6 bases). V shed 1 base and J shed 8 bases, with 12 bases lying between them. CDR1 is MNHNS, CDR2 SASEGT, per germline. The CDR3 consists of 15 residues.

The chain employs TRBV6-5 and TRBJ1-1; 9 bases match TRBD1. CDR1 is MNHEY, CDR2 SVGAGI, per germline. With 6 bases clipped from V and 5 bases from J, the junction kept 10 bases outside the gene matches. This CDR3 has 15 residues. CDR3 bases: TGTGCCAGCAGGGCAAACAGGGGGCAGAGAACTGAAGCTTTCTTT. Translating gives CASRANRGQRTEAFF.